Presented here are 15 T cell receptor beta chains from one specimen sequenced in a study of T cell responses to AZD1222 COVID-19 vaccine. Profiling relied on immunoSEQ multiplex PCR, and the TCRdb table lists in-frame clones only, not all of them. The top ten hold just over 7% of the sample, which has 100,000 to 150,000 clones, about nine tenths seen once. This sample comprised peripheral blood, obtained on day 0 of AZD1222 vaccination. Receptors originate from an adult in good health.

J is TRBJ2-3 and V is TRBV9; 9 bases line up with TRBD2. Losses at the gene ends were 0 bases for V and 4 bases for J; bases not matched to a gene: 6. Germline CDR1 and CDR2: SGDLS and YYNGEE. CDR3 length: 16 amino acids. The CDR3 region is CASSVEAGGPADTQYF. Written as DNA, the CDR3 is TGTGCCAGCAGCGTAGAGGCGGGAGGGCCCGCAGATACGCAGTATTTT.

V gene TRBV4-1 combines with J gene TRBJ2-1; D is unclear. The CDR3 has 15 residues. The V end lost 1 base, the J end lost 5 bases, and 12 bases lay between the germline ends. Germline V gene data show CDR1 as MGHRA and CDR2 as YSYEKL. This chain's CDR3 is CASSQVPSEDNEQFF. The CDR3 DNA reads TGCGCCAGCAGCCAAGTACCTTCTGAGGACAATGAGCAGTTCTTC.

The gene calls are TRBV3-1 (or the pseudogene TRBV3-2) and TRBJ2-2; 10 bases line up with TRBD1. Germline V gene sequence: CDR1 LGHDT, CDR2 YNNKEL (reference sequence). V shed 5 bases, J shed 4 bases, and the junction held 4 bases outside the gene matches. The length of the CDR3 is 15 residues. CDR3 DNA: TGTGCCAGCAGCACCCGGGACAGGGGCACCGGGGAGCTGTTTTTT. This gives the protein CASSTRDRGTGELFF.

The chain recombines TRBV19 with TRBJ2-1, with TRBD2 identical over 10 bases. With 6 bases clipped from V and 12 bases from J, the junction kept 11 bases outside the gene matches. This CDR3 spans 14 amino acids. CDR1 is LNHDA and CDR2 is SQIVND in the germline V gene (reference sequence). This CDR3 is CASRMSGGALRQFF. In DNA form, the CDR3 reads TGTGCCAGTAGGATGAGCGGGGGGGCTTTAAGGCAGTTCTTC.

The J gene is TRBJ1-1, the V gene TRBV29-1; unclear D gene. This CDR3 contains 14 residues. The germline V gene encodes CDR1 SQVTM and CDR2 ANQGSEA. V lost 5 bases, J lost 0 bases, and 13 bases lay in between. The chain's CDR3 is CSVRVSPLNTEAFF. CDR3 sequence (DNA): TGCAGCGTTCGGGTTTCACCCCTGAACACTGAAGCTTTCTTT.

This clone was detected only once. The V and J genes are TRBV3-1 (or the pseudogene TRBV3-2) and TRBJ2-7; TRBD2 might be the D (6 bases). Per germline, CDR1 LGHDT and CDR2 YNNKEL (reference sequence). Trimming shortened V by 0 bases and J by 0 bases, and 12 bases separated the two germline ends. CDR3 length: 16 amino acids. The CDR3 spells CASSQDGGGNSYEQYF. CDR3 sequence (DNA): TGTGCCAGCAGCCAAGATGGTGGCGGGAACTCCTACGAGCAGTACTTC.

This chain links TRBV5-6 with TRBJ1-1; 12 nucleotides match TRBD1. Losses at the gene ends were 4 bases for V and 11 bases for J; bases not matched to a gene: 9. In germline, CDR1 is SGHDT, CDR2 YYEEEE. The CDR3 loop spans 14 amino acids. The CDR3 loop reads CASSKGQGATGAFF. The CDR3 DNA is TGTGCCAGCAGCAAGGGACAGGGGGCCACTGGGGCTTTCTTT.

CDR3 sequence: CASSARQGASGMNTEAFF. For the CDR3, the DNA is TGTGCCAGCAGTGCCAGACAGGGGGCTTCTGGGATGAACACTGAAGCTTTCTTT. The J gene is TRBJ1-1, the V gene TRBV6-1; 10 nucleotides line up with TRBD1. The V gene end was trimmed by 4 bases and the J gene end by 0 bases; junction bases not matched to a gene: 11. The CDR3 contains 18 residues. The germline V gene has CDR1 MNHNS and CDR2 SASEGT.

As for this clone: Other DNA sequences in the same sample also yield this CDR3. The chain combines TRBV18 with TRBJ2-5; no clear D. The CDR3 is 12 amino acids. CDR1 is KGHSH, CDR2 LQKENI, per germline. V gave up 2 bases and J gave up 2 bases, with 3 bases separating them. The CDR3: CASSPGQETQYF. CDR3 sequence (DNA): TGTGCCAGCTCACCAGGTCAAGAGACCCAGTACTTC.

This clone was counted a single time. V gene TRBV24-1 combines with J gene TRBJ1-5; D gene ambiguous. Trimming removed 5 bases from V and 4 bases from J, with 8 bases in between. The CDR3 is made up of 13 amino acids. CDR1 and CDR2 from the germline V gene are KGHDR and SFDVKD. This CDR3 reads CATSGLSNQPQHF. The CDR3 DNA sequence: TGTGCCACCAGTGGCCTAAGTAATCAGCCCCAGCATTTT.

The chain combines TRBV6-5 with TRBJ1-6; 8 bases are a match to TRBD1. The V and J ends lost 7 bases and 10 bases, in that order; junction bases with no gene match: 12. The germline CDR1 and CDR2 sequences are MNHEY and SVGAGI. The CDR3 consists of 15 residues. The CDR3 coding sequence is TGTGCCAGCACCCAACGGGACAGGAGCGGATCACCCCTCCACTTT. Protein sequence: CASTQRDRSGSPLHF.

CDR3 in DNA: TGTGCCAGCAGCTTCTCGACAGGGGCTTACGAGCAGTACTTC. It translates to CASSFSTGAYEQYF. The rearrangement joins TRBV11-2 to TRBJ2-7; TRBD1 matches at 8 bases. Germline lookup yields CDR1 SGHAT and CDR2 FQNNGV. V trimming: 3 bases; J trimming: 4 bases; junction bases outside the gene matches: 5. This CDR3 has 14 residues.

CDR3 loop: CASSQVRQGRETQYF. The DNA for the CDR3 is TGCGCCAGCAGCCAAGTCCGGCAGGGGCGGGAGACCCAGTACTTC. The rearrangement joins TRBV4-1 to TRBJ2-5; possibly TRBD1 for D (6 bases). The CDR3 spans 15 residues. The germline CDR1 and CDR2 sequences are MGHRA and YSYEKL. Trimming took 1 base from V and 5 from J, leaving 14 bases between them.

This sequence joins TRBV7-9 and TRBJ1-5; D unclear. V was clipped by 4 bases and J by 7 bases, with 8 bases between them. CDR3 size: 12 residues. In germline, CDR1 is SEHNR, CDR2 FQNEAQ (reference sequence). The CDR3 loop reads CASSSGLQPQHF. The CDR3, as DNA: TGTGCCAGCAGCTCAGGTCTCCAGCCCCAGCATTTT.

The chain recombines TRBV7-9 with TRBJ2-2; D possibly corresponds to TRBD1 (5 bases). V gave up 3 bases and J gave up 3 bases, with 17 bases separating them. In germline, CDR1 is SEHNR, CDR2 FQNEAQ (reference sequence). The CDR3 extends over 17 amino acids. The CDR3 sequence: CASSFTGRSPYTGELFF. CDR3 DNA sequence: TGTGCCAGCAGCTTCACAGGAAGGTCACCCTACACCGGGGAGCTGTTTTTT.